The TCR beta chain described here comes from a study of human T cells and chemical hapten exposure (dated by TCRdb to the early 2020s). About the investigation overall: Libraries were pooled for sequencing, and variation in per-sample TCR yields was attributed mainly to small differences in library volumes within the pool. The study tracked peripheral blood TCR repertoire changes in vivo during primary and secondary sensitization to the hapten diphenylcyclopropenone (DPC) in alopecia patients. Both TCR alpha and TCR beta chains were sequenced from each blood RNA sample. The paper as a whole reports these results and caveats: Repeated subsampling changed both the strength of the expansion versus patch-test correlation and the threshold at which the correlation became significant. The number of TCRs above 1 in 1000 frequency did not change with DPC sensitization; there was no evidence of global repertoire structure alterations.

In this sample, this clonotype turned up many times. Its antigen specificity is not known. Base qualities are not provided; no much larger clone lies one nucleotide away. Spanning cysteine to phenylalanine, the CDR3 consists of 14 amino acids. Only the CDR3 region is kept as DNA, spanning 42 bases read in frame from base 1. V is clipped by 1 base and J by 3 bases, and the sequence between their germline boundaries is 9 bases long. The germline V gene sets CDR1 to SGHAT and CDR2 to FQNNGV. The time point label for this specimen denotes: healthy volunteer bleed at 6 weeks. Unfractionated whole blood was collected in Tempus Blood RNA tubes, and total RNA was extracted from that blood. As TCR sequencing controls, 4 or 5 healthy volunteers were used, with blood taken at day 0, 2 weeks and 6 weeks. Library preparation used RACE. Sequenced using a NextSeq 500. During library preparation, unique molecular identifiers were attached to individual cDNA molecules so that TCRs could be counted in a quantitative, reproducible way. The authors' analysis ran thus. Samples had a median of roughly 91,000 TCRs, with a range from roughly 23,224 to 700,000. The Decombinator software suite was used to annotate V, J and CDR3 in the TCR reads. For the PS versus PT1 abundance plots, all samples were subsampled to the same number of TCRs (28,000). Expanded TCRs were defined as absent before sensitization and observed at least eight times at the 2-week time point. In TCRdb, the public reads were trimmed at Q25 with fastp and aligned with MiXCR, with productive beta chains retained. Entries are consolidated by CDR3 protein sequence, retaining the most common genes and DNA. These V and J calls derive from TCRdb rather than the authors' analysis. This sample gives 30,000 to 40,000 distinct CDR3 sequences in total; around 5.9% of them show up just once. The leading ten clones occupy about 13% of the sample.

The sequenced sample was whole blood. Rearrangement joined TRBV11-2 to TRBJ2-5; a tentative D call is TRBD1 (5 bases match). This sequence was found in a human donor in good health. Some clones in this sample may be carry-over from other donors' samples. The nucleotides are TGTGCCAGCAGCTTAGGACAGATTAAAGAGACCCAGTACTTC. It translates to CASSLGQIKETQYF.